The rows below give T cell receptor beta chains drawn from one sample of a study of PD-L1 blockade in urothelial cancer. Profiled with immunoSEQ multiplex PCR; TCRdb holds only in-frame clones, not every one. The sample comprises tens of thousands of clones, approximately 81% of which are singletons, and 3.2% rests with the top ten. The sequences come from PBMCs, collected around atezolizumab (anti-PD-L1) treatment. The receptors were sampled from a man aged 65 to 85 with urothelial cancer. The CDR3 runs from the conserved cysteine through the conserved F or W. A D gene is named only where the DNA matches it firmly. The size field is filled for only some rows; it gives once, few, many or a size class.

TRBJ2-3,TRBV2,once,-,TGTGCCAGCAGTGACCGGGACACAGATACGCAGTATTTT,CASSDRDTDTQYF
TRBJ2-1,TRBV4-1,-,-,TGCGCCAGCAGCCAAGAACAGTACGGGAGTTACAATGAGCAGTTCTTC,CASSQEQYGSYNEQFF
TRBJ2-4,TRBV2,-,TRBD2,TGTGCCAGCGAAGCGGGAGATACCATTCAGTACTTC,CASEAGDTIQYF
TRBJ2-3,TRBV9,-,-,TGTGCCAGCAGCCCAGAGGGTCCTAGCACAGATACGCAGTATTTT,CASSPEGPSTDTQYF
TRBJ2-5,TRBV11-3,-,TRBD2,TGTGCCAGCAGCCCGGGACTAGCGGGGAACCAAGAGACCCAGTACTTC,CASSPGLAGNQETQYF
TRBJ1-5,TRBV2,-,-,TGTGCCAGCAGTATAGACGGGGGTAGCAATCAGCCCCAGCATTTT,CASSIDGGSNQPQHF
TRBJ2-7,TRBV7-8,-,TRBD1,TGTGCCAGCAGCTTCCGGGACAGTGCCCCCTACGAGCAGTACTTC,CASSFRDSAPYEQYF
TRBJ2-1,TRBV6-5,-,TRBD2,TGTGCCAGCAGTTACTCTCGCGGGAGGAACAATGAGCAGTTCTTC,CASSYSRGRNNEQFF
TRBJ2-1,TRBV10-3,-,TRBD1,TGTGCCATCAGTCCCCAGACAGGGGTAAAGTTCTTC,CAISPQTGVKFF
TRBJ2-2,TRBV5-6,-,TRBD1,TGTGCCAGCAGCTGGGGGACAGGGGGGGGCACCGGGGAGCTGTTTTTT,CASSWGTGGGTGELFF
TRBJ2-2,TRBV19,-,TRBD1,TGTGCCAGTAGTCTTCCGGGACAGGGGGCGTCCACCGGGGAGCTGTTTTTT,CASSLPGQGASTGELFF
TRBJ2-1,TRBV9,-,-,TGTGCCAGCAGCCCCCCCGGGGTTCGCAATGAGCAGTTCTTC,CASSPPGVRNEQFF
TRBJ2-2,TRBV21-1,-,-,TGTGCCAGCAGCAAAGACCAGGGGCACACCGGGGAGCTGTTTTTT,CASSKDQGHTGELFF
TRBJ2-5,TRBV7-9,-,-,TGTGCCAGCAGCTTAAACGGAGGGGAGACCCAGTACTTC,CASSLNGGETQYF
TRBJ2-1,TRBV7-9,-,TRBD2,TGTGCCAGCAGCTTAACCGGACTAGGAGAGAATGAGCAGTTCTTC,CASSLTGLGENEQFF
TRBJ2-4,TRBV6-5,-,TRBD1,TGTGCCAGCACTGCTAGGACAGGGGGCAGGAACATTCAGTACTTC,CASTARTGGRNIQYF
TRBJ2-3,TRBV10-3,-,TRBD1,TGTGCCATCAGTGAGTCGGGGGACAGGGTTGGAGATACGCAGTATTTT,CAISESGDRVGDTQYF
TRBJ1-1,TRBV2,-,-,TGTGCCAGCAGTCTCCTCAGGGTGAACACTGAAGCTTTCTTT,CASSLLRVNTEAFF
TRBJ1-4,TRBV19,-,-,TGTGCCAGTAGTCCAGGGGATAATGAAAAACTGTTTTTT,CASSPGDNEKLFF
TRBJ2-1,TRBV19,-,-,TGTGCCAGTAGTATAGGAGCCGACAATGAGCAGTTCTTC,CASSIGADNEQFF
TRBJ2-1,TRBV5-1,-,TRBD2,TGCGCCAGCAGCTCGACTAGCGCCCCCATTAACTCCTACAATGAGCAGTTCTTC,CASSSTSAPINSYNEQFF
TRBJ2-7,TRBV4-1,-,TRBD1,TGCGCCAGCAGCCAGCTGATAGGGGGCCCCTACGAGCAGTACTTC,CASSQLIGGPYEQYF
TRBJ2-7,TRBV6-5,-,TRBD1,TGTGCCAGCAGTTACTCTGCGACAGGGCATAAGCAGTACTTC,CASSYSATGHKQYF